One and the same sample provided the 14 T cell receptor beta chains below, sequenced in a study of OX40 agonist ivuxolimab in advanced cancers. The protocol was immunoSEQ multiplex PCR, while the TCRdb copy is restricted to in-frame clones and leaves out a portion. The table has more than 65,000 clones, about 84% seen once. This specimen consisted of CD4+ or CD8+ T cells sorted from blood, obtained in a trial of the OX40 agonist ivuxolimab. The receptors here all came from an adult with an advanced solid tumor such as melanoma, head and neck, liver or kidney cancer.

The V gene is TRBV23-1, the J gene TRBJ1-1; D remains ambiguous. TRBV23-1 is recorded as an ORF, its role being uncertain. The V and J ends lost 0 bases and 0 bases respectively, with 11 bases between them. This CDR3 contains 16 residues. CDR3: CASSQSPTSMNTEAFF. CDR3 nucleotide sequence: TGCGCCAGCAGTCAATCTCCGACCTCCATGAACACTGAAGCTTTCTTT.

The chain carries TRBV9 and TRBJ1-4; 7 nucleotides align to TRBD1. The J segment lost 4 bases and the V segment lost 0 bases, leaving 3 bases of the junction unmatched. CDR1 is SGDLS and CDR2 is YYNGEE in the germline V gene. This CDR3 region has 15 residues. The DNA of the CDR3 is TGTGCCAGCAGCGTAGGCAGGGACAGTAATGAAAAACTGTTTTTT. Its translation: CASSVGRDSNEKLFF.

The V and J genes are TRBV9 and TRBJ2-5; D not certain. Germline V CDR1 and CDR2: SGDLS, YYNGEE. Trimming took off 2 bases at V and 5 bases at J, with 13 bases between the two ends. CDR3 length: 14 residues. The CDR3 region is CASSVGPSPETQYF. CDR3 DNA sequence: TGTGCCAGCAGCGTGGGCCCCAGCCCCGAGACCCAGTACTTC.

This sequence joins TRBV18 and TRBJ2-4, with D tentatively TRBD2 (5 bases). Germline CDR1 reads KGHSH; CDR2 reads LQKENI. The CDR3 totals 17 residues. Trimming pared 3 bases from V and 2 bases from J, leaving 17 bases between. The DNA of the CDR3 is TGTGCCAGCTCACCCGTCCGGGGTCTAGGGACCAAAAACATTCAGTACTTC. Protein: CASSPVRGLGTKNIQYF.

This chain uses TRBV9 with TRBJ1-2, with TRBD1 matching over 9 bases. Germline assignment: CDR1 SGDLS and CDR2 YYNGEE. Trimming took 3 bases from V and 0 from J; bases not matched to a gene: 6. The CDR3 length is 16 residues. Here the CDR3 reads CASSAWGDRANYGYTF. In nucleotides, the CDR3 is TGTGCCAGCAGCGCATGGGGGGACAGGGCTAACTATGGCTACACCTTC.

This clone was counted a single time. The CDR3 DNA is TGTGCCAGCAGCCCCGGGACGGGGACGTTTAACTATGGCTACACCTTC. Residues: CASSPGTGTFNYGYTF. The chain employs TRBV14 and TRBJ1-2, with D perhaps matching TRBD1 (5 bases). Germline V gives CDR1 SGHDN, CDR2 FVKESK. V was shortened by 4 bases and J by 1 base, with 16 bases between the two germline ends. CDR3 length equals 16 residues.

The chain joins TRBV5-1 to TRBJ2-7; unclear D gene. V dropped 0 bases and J dropped 2 bases, with 6 bases sitting between them. The CDR3 is 13 amino acids. Germline V CDR1 and CDR2: SGHRS, YFSETQ. In DNA form, the CDR3 reads TGCGCCAGCAGCTTGGAGGGTGCCTACGAGCAGTACTTC. Translating gives CASSLEGAYEQYF.

The chain links TRBV9 to TRBJ2-7; 8 bases agree with TRBD1. V gave up 0 bases and J gave up 5 bases; unmatched junction bases: 1. CDR1 SGDLS and CDR2 YYNGEE come from the germline V gene. The CDR3 spans 13 residues. CDR3 nucleotide sequence: TGTGCCAGCAGCGTAGAGGACAGGGACGAGCAGTACTTC. Protein sequence: CASSVEDRDEQYF.

This clone was observed a few times. The chain carries TRBV6-6 and TRBJ1-5; D gene unclear. This CDR3 spans 12 amino acids. V was clipped by 8 bases and J by 4 bases, with 9 bases between them. The V gene's germline CDR1 is MNHNY and CDR2 SVGAGI (reference sequence). The CDR3 region is CASHKLNQPQHF. The DNA for the CDR3 is TGTGCCAGCCATAAACTAAATCAGCCCCAGCATTTT.

This chain links TRBV30 with TRBJ1-1; D call uncertain. With 0 bases removed from V and 1 base from J, the gap between germline ends came to 6 bases. The germline gives CDR1 GTSNPN, CDR2 SVGIG (reference sequence). The CDR3 has 13 residues. DNA for the CDR3: TGTGCCTGGAGTGTGCTGTGGAACACTGAAGCTTTCTTT. Protein product: CAWSVLWNTEAFF.

This sequence joins TRBV2 and TRBJ1-2; D unresolved. V gave up 3 bases and J gave up 4 bases, with 15 bases separating them. The CDR3 totals 15 residues. Germline-derived CDR1 and CDR2 are SNHLY and FYNNEI. Here the CDR3 reads CASSESALLSYGYTF. Written as DNA, the CDR3 is TGTGCCAGCAGTGAGTCAGCCTTGCTTTCCTATGGCTACACCTTC. The variable domain in full, completed from reference TRBV2 and TRBJ1-2, reads EPEVTQTPSHQVTQMGQEVILRCVPISNHLYFYWYRQILGQKVEFLVSFYNNEISEKSEIFDDQFSVERPDGSNFTLKIRSTKLEDSAMYFCASSESALLSYGYTFGSGTRLTVV.

The chain combines TRBV2 with TRBJ1-1, with 7 bases identical to TRBD1. The CDR3 has 15 amino acids. Trimming removed 6 bases from V and 0 bases from J; junction bases left unmatched: 7. Germline CDR1 reads SNHLY; CDR2 reads FYNNEI. CDR3 coding DNA: TGTGCCAGCAGAGAGGGACAGCTCATGAACACTGAAGCTTTCTTT. Amino acids: CASREGQLMNTEAFF.

This clone was observed many times. The rearrangement uses TRBV2 and TRBJ2-5; possibly TRBD2 for D (6 bases). Germline values: CDR1 SNHLY, CDR2 FYNNEI. The CDR3 covers 18 residues. Trimming took 9 bases from V and 5 from J, leaving 31 bases between them. CDR3: CASAIGPGVLEGLETQYF. In nucleotides, the CDR3 is TGTGCCAGTGCTATAGGACCAGGAGTCTTGGAGGGGTTGGAGACCCAGTACTTC.

The chain's CDR3 is CASRPGQGMTGELFF. In DNA form, the CDR3 reads TGTGCCAGCAGGCCGGGACAGGGTATGACCGGGGAGCTGTTTTTT. The chain uses TRBV27 and TRBJ2-2; 9 bases are a match to TRBD1. The CDR3 extends over 15 amino acids. V lost 6 bases and J lost 5; bases outside the gene matches: 7. CDR1 is MNHEY, CDR2 SMNVEV, per germline (reference sequence).